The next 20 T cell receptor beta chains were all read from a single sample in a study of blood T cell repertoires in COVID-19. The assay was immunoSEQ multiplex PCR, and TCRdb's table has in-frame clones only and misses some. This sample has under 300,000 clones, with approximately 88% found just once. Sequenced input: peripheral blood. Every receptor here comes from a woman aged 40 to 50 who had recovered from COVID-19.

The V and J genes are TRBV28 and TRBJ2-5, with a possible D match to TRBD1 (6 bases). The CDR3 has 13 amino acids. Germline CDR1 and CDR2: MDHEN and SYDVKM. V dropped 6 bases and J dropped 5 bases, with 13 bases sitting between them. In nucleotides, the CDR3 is TGTGCCAGCAGGCGACAGGACCCGGAGACCCAGTACTTC. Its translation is CASRRQDPETQYF.

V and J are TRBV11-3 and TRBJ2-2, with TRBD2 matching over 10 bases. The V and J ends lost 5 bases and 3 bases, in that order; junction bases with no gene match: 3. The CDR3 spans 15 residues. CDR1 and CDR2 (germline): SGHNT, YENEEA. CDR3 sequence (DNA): TGTGCCAGCAGCGCCGGGACTAGCGACACCGGGGAGCTGTTTTTT. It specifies CASSAGTSDTGELFF.

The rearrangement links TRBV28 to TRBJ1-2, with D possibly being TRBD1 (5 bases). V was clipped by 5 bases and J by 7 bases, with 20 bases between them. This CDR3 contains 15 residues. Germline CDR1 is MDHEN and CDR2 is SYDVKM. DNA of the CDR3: TGTGCCAGCAGTACCTCCCGGGGGACCTGGTTTGGCTACACCTTC. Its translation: CASSTSRGTWFGYTF.

CDR3 nucleotide sequence: TGCGCCAGCAGCTTGCATAACGGGGAATTCGCTGGAAACACCATATATTTT. Translating gives CASSLHNGEFAGNTIYF. The chain combines TRBV5-1 with TRBJ1-3; D not certain. The CDR3 totals 17 residues. With 1 base removed from V and 2 bases from J, the gap between germline ends came to 16 bases. Germline-derived CDR1 and CDR2 are SGHRS and YFSETQ.

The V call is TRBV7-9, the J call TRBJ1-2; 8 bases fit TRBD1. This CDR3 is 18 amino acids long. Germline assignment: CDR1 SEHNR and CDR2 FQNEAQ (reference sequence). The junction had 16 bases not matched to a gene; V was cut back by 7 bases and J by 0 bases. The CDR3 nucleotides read TGTGCCAGCACCCAACGGGTGGCAGGACAGGGTTCTAACTATGGCTACACCTTC. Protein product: CASTQRVAGQGSNYGYTF.

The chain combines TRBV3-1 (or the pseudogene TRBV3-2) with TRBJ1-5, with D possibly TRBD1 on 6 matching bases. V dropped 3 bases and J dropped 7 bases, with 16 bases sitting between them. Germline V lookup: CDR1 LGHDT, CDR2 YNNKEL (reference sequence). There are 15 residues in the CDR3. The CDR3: CASSQAQGLGQPQHF. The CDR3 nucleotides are TGTGCCAGCAGCCAGGCACAGGGCCTGGGGCAGCCCCAGCATTTT.

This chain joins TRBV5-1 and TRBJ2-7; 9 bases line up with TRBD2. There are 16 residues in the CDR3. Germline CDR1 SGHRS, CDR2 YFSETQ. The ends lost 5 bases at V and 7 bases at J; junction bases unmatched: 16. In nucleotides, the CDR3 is TGCGCCAGCAGTCAGCGGGGGGTTTTCGATTCGCGGGAGCAGTACTTC. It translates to CASSQRGVFDSREQYF. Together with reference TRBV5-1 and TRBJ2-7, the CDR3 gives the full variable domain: KAGVTQTPRYLIKTRGQQVTLSCSPISGHRSVSWYQQTPGQGLQFLFEYFSETQRNKGNFPGRFSGRQFSNSRSEMNVSTLELGDSALYLCASSQRGVFDSREQYFGPGTRLTVT.

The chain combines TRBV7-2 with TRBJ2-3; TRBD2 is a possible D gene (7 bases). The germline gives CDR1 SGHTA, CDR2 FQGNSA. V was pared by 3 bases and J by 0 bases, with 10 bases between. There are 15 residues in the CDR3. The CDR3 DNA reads TGTGCCAGCAGCTTCGCGGGGGCTAGCACAGATACGCAGTATTTT. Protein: CASSFAGASTDTQYF.

The CDR3 protein is CASSLVQPYEQYF. CDR3 DNA sequence: TGTGCCAGCAGTTTAGTACAGCCCTACGAGCAGTACTTC. The chain is built from TRBV28 and TRBJ2-7, with no clear D. Germline V lookup: CDR1 MDHEN, CDR2 SYDVKM. V lost 2 bases to trimming and J lost 2 bases, with 7 bases between them. The CDR3 has 13 residues.

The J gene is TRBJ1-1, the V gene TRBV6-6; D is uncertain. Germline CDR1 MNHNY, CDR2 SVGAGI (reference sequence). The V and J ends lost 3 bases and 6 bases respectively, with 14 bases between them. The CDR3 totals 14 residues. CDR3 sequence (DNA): TGTGCCAGCAGTTATCCCGAGATGGGCGCTGAAGCTTTCTTT. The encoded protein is CASSYPEMGAEAFF.

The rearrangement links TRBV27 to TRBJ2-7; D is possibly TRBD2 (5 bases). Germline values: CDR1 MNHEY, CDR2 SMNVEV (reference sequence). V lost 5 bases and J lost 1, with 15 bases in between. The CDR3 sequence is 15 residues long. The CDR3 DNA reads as TGTGCCAGCAGTCCCCTGCTAGGACTGTCCTACGAGCAGTACTTC. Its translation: CASSPLLGLSYEQYF.

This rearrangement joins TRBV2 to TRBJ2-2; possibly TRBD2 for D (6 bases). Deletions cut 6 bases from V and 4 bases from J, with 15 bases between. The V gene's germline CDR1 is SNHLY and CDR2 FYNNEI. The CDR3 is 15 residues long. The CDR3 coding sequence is TGTGCCAGCAGGGTGGGGGGAGCCAGCACCGGGGAGCTGTTTTTT. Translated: CASRVGGASTGELFF.

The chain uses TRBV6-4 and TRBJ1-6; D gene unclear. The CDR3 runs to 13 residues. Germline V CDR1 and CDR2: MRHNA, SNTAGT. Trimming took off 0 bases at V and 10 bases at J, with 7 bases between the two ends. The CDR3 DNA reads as TGTGCCAGCAGTGACTCAGGAGGCTCACCCCTCCACTTT. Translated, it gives CASSDSGGSPLHF.

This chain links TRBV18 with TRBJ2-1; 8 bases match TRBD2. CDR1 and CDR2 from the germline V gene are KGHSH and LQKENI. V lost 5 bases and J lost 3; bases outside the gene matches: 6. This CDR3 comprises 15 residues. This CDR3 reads CASSNGLAHYNEQFF. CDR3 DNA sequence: TGTGCCAGCTCAAACGGACTAGCCCACTACAATGAGCAGTTCTTC.

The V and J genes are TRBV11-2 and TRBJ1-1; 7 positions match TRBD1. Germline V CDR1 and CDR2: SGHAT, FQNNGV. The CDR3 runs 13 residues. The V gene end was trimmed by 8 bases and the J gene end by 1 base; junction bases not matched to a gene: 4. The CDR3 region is CASLDRANTEAFF. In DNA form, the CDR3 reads TGTGCCAGCCTCGACAGGGCGAACACTGAAGCTTTCTTT.

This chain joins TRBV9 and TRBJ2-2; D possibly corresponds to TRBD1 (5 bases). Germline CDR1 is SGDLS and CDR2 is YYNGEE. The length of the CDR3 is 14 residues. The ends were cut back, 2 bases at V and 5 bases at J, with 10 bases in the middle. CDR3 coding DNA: TGTGCCAGCAGCGTCCAAGGGGAAACCGGGGAGCTGTTTTTT. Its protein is CASSVQGETGELFF.

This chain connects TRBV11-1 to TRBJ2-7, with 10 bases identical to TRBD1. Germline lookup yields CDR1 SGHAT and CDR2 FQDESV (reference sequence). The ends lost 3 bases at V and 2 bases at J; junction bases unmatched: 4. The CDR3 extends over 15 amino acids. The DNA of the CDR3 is TGTGCCAGCAGCTTGCGACAGGGGGCTGCCTACGAGCAGTACTTC. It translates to CASSLRQGAAYEQYF.

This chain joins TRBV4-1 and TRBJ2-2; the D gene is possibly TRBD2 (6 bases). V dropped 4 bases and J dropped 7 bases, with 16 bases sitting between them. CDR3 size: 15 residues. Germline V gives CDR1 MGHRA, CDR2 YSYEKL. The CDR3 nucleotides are TGCGCCAGCAGCCTGACGGGGGTGGGGATCGGGGAGCTGTTTTTT. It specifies CASSLTGVGIGELFF.

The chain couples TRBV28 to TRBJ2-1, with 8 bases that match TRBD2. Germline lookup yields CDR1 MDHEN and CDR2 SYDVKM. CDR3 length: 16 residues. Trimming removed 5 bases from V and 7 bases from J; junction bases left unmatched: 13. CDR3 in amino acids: CASSLGLLAGGNEQFF. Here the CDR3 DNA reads TGTGCCAGCAGTCTGGGGCTGCTAGCGGGTGGGAATGAGCAGTTCTTC.

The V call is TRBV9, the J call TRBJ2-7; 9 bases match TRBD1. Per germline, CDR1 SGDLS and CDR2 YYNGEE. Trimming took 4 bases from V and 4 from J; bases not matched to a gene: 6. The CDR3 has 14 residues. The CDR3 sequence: CASSPRDREYEQYF. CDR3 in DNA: TGTGCCAGCAGCCCCCGGGACAGGGAATACGAGCAGTACTTC.